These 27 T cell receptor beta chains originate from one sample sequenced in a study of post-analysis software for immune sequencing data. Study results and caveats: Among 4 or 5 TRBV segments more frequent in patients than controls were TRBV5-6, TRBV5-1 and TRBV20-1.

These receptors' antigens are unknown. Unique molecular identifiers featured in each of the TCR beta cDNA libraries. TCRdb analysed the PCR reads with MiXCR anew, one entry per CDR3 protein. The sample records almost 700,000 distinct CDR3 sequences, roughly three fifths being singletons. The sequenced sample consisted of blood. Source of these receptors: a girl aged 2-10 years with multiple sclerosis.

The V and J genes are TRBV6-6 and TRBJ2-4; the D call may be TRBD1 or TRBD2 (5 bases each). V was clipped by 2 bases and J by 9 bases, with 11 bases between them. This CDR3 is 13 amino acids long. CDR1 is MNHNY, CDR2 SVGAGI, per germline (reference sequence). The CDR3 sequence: CASSYGTFGIQYF. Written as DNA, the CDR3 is TGTGCCAGCAGTTACGGGACCTTTGGCATTCAGTACTTC.

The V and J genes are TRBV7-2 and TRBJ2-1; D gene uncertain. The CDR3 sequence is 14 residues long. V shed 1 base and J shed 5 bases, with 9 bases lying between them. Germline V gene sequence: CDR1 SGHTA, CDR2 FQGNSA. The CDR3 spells CASSLGPQNNEQFF. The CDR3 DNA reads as TGTGCCAGCAGCTTAGGACCCCAAAACAATGAGCAGTTCTTC.

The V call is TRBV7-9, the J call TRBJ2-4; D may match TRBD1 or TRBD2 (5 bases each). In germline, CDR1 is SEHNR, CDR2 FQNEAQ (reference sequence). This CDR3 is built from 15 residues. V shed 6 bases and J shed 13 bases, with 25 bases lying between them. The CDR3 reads CASSPYGTSQGTQYF. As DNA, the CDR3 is TGTGCCAGCAGTCCATACGGGACCTCTCAGGGAACCCAGTACTTC.

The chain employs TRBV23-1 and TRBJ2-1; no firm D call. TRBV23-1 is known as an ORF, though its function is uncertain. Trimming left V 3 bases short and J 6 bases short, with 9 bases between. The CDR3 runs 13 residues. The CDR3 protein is CASSQATGNEQFF. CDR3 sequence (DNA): TGCGCCAGCAGTCAGGCCACGGGCAATGAGCAGTTCTTC.

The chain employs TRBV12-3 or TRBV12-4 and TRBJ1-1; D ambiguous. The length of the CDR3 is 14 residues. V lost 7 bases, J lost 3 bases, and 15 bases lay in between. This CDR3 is CASTRGREDTEAFF. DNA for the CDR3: TGTGCCAGCACCCGAGGGCGGGAGGACACTGAAGCTTTCTTT.

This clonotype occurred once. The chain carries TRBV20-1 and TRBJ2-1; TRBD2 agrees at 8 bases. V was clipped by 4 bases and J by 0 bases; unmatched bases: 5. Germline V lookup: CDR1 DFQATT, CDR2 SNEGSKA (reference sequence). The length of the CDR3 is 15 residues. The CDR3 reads CSAKKRESSYNEQFF. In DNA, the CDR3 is TGCAGTGCTAAAAAGCGGGAGAGCTCCTACAATGAGCAGTTCTTC.

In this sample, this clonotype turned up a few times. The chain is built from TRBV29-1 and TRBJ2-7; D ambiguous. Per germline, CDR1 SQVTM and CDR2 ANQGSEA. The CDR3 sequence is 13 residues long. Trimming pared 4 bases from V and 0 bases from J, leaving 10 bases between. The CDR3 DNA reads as TGCAGCGTTGCGATTGACAACTCCTACGAGCAGTACTTC. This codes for CSVAIDNSYEQYF.

CDR3 sequence (DNA): TGTGCCAGCAGCGCCTTACTTGAAGGGGAGCAGTACTTC. This codes for CASSALLEGEQYF. V and J are TRBV9 and TRBJ2-4; D possibly uses TRBD1 or TRBD2 (5 bases each). The germline V gene has CDR1 SGDLS and CDR2 YYNGEE. This CDR3 has 13 amino acids. V was cut by 3 bases and J by 13 bases, with 17 bases left in between.

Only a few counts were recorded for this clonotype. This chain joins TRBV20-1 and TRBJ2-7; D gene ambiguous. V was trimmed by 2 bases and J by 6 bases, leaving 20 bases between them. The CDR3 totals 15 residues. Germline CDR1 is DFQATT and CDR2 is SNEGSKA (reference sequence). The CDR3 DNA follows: TGCAGTGCTAGACCTCCCGGAGCAACCCACTCCGAGCAGTACTTC. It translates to CSARPPGATHSEQYF.

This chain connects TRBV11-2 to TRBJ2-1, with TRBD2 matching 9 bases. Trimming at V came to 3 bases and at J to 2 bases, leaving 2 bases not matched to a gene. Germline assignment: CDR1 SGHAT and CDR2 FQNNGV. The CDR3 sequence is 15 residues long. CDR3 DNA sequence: TGTGCCAGCAGCTTCCTAGCGGGGACCTACAATGAGCAGTTCTTC. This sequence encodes CASSFLAGTYNEQFF.

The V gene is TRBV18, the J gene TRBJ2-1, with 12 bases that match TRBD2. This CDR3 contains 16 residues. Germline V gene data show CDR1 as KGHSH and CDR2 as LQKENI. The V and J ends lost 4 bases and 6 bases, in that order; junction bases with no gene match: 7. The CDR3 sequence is CASSLALAGGPNEQFF. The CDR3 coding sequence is TGTGCCAGCTCACTCGCCCTAGCGGGAGGGCCCAATGAGCAGTTCTTC.

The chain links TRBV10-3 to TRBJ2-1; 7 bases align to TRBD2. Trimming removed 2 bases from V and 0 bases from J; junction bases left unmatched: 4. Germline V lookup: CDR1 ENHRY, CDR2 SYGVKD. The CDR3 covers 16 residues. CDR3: CAISELADPSYNEQFF. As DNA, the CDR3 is TGTGCCATCAGTGAGCTAGCGGACCCCTCCTACAATGAGCAGTTCTTC.

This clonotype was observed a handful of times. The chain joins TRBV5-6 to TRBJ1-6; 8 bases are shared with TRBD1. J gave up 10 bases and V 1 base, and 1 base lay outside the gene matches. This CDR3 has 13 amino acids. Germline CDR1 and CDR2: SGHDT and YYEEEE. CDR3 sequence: CASSLQGASPLHF. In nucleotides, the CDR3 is TGTGCCAGCAGCTTGCAGGGGGCCTCACCCCTCCACTTT.

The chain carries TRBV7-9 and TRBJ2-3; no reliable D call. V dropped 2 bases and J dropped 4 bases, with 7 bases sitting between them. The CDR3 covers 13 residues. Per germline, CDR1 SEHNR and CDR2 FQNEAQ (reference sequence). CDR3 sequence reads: CASSLRVPDTQYF. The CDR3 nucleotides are TGTGCCAGCAGCTTAAGGGTTCCAGATACGCAGTATTTT.

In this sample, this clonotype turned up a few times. The CDR3 nucleotides are TGTGCCAGCAGCTTGGACGTGGATGAAAAACTGTTTTTT. Translated: CASSLDVDEKLFF. This chain connects TRBV5-5 to TRBJ1-4; D not certain. Between the trimmed V and J ends, which lost 0 bases and 6 bases, there was a span of 6 bases. The V gene's germline CDR1 is SGHKS and CDR2 YYEKEE (reference sequence). The CDR3 covers 13 residues.

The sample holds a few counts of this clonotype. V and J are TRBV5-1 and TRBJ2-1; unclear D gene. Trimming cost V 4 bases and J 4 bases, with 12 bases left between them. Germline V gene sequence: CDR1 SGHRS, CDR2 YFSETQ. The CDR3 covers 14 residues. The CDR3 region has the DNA TGCGCCAGCAGCCCCCGACTGAATTACAATGAGCAGTTCTTC. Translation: CASSPRLNYNEQFF.

CDR3 in amino acids: CSAGVLAGTDTQYF. CDR3 nucleotides: TGCAGCGCGGGGGTACTAGCGGGGACAGATACGCAGTATTTT. The chain has TRBV29-1 and TRBJ2-3; 10 bases agree with TRBD2. Germline V lookup: CDR1 SQVTM, CDR2 ANQGSEA. This CDR3 spans 14 amino acids. V gave up 7 bases and J gave up 3 bases; unmatched junction bases: 7.

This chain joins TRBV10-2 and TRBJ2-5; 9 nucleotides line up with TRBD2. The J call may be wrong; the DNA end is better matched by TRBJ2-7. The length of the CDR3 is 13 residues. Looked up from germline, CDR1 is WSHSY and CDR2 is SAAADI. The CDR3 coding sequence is TGCGCCAGCAGTGCAATAGCGGGAGTCGAGCAGTACTTC. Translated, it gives CASSAIAGVEQYF.

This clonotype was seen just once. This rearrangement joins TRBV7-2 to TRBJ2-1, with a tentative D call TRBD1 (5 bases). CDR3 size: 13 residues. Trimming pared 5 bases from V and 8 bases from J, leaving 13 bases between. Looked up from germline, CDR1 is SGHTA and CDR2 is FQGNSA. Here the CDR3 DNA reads TGTGCCAGCAGCCTCAGGGTTTTCGATGAGCAGTTCTTC. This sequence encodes CASSLRVFDEQFF.

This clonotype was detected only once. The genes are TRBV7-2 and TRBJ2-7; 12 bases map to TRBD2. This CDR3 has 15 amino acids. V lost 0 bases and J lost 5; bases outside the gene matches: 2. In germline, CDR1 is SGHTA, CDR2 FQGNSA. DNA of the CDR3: TGTGCCAGCAGCTTAGCCCTAGCGGGGGGGCACGAGCAGTACTTC. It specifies CASSLALAGGHEQYF.

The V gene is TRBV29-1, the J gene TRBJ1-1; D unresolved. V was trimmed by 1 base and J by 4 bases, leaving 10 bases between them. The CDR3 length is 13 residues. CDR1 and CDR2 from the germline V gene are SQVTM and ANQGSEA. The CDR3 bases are TGCAGCGTTGAAGGAAGAGGGAGCACTGAAGCTTTCTTT. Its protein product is CSVEGRGSTEAFF.

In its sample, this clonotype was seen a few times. CDR3 sequence reads: CASSLLAMSYNEQFF. The CDR3 bases are TGTGCCAGCAGCTTATTAGCTATGTCCTACAATGAGCAGTTCTTC. The chain uses TRBV7-9 and TRBJ2-1; no firm D call. CDR1 SEHNR and CDR2 FQNEAQ come from the germline V gene (reference sequence). The CDR3 extends over 15 amino acids. V was cut by 2 bases and J by 1 base, with 9 bases left in between.

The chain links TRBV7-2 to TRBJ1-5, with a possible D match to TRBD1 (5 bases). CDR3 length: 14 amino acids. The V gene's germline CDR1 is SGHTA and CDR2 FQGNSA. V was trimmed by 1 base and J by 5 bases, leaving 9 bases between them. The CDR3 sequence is CASSLVPGDQPQHF. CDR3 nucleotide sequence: TGTGCCAGCAGCTTAGTACCGGGGGATCAGCCCCAGCATTTT.

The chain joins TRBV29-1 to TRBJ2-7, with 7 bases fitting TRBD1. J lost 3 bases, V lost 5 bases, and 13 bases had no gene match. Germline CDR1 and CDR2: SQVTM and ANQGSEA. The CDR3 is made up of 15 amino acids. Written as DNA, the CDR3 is TGCAGCGTTTATCTCGCCGGGACAGACATCTACGAGCAGTACTTC. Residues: CSVYLAGTDIYEQYF.

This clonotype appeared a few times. The CDR3: CASSVGLAGRSEQFF. CDR3 sequence (DNA): TGTGCCAGCAGCGTCGGACTAGCGGGAAGGAGTGAGCAGTTCTTC. J is TRBJ2-1 and V is TRBV7-9, with 12 bases matching TRBD2. Germline CDR1 reads SEHNR; CDR2 reads FQNEAQ (reference sequence). The CDR3 has 15 residues. With V trimmed by 5 bases and J by 9 bases, 8 bases remained unmatched.

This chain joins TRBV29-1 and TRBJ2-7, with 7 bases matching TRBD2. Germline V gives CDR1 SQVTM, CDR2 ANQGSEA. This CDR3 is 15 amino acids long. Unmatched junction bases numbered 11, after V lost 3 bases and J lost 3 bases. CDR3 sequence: CSVETPAGLYYEQYF. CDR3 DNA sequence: TGCAGCGTTGAGACACCAGCGGGACTGTACTACGAGCAGTACTTC.

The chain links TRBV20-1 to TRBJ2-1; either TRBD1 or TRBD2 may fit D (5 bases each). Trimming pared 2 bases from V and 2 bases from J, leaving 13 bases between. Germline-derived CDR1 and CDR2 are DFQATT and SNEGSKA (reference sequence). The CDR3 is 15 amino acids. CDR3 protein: CSARTGQAPYNEQFF. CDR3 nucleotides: TGCAGTGCTAGAACGGGGCAGGCCCCCTACAATGAGCAGTTCTTC.